The clone carrying this T cell receptor (beta chain) occurred many times. Its antigen is not known. Time point of the sample: sample taken at primary tumor resection. From tumor, nontumor lung or frozen PBMC, whole RNA was taken unsorted for sequencing. Donation came from roughly 72 patients with untreated early-stage non-small cell lung cancer. The study tagged each TCR cDNA molecule with a unique molecular identifier. TCRdb independently ran MiXCR on the 5' RACE reads; one entry per CDR3 protein. The sample contains over 14,000 distinct CDR3 sequences, about 9.4% of which appear only once. The data belong to a study of spatial heterogeneity in lung cancer. About the study: Detected sequences consistently included more beta-chain ones than alpha-chain ones. Study-level points and caveats: Blood carried ubiquitous expanded tumor TCRs more at resection than follow-up.

Germline CDR1 SGHVS, CDR2 FQNEAQ. The length of the CDR3 is 13 residues. Trimming removed 7 bases at V and 2 bases at J, with 11 bases between. The V call is TRBV7-8, the J call TRBJ2-5; no firm D call. The clonotype was recovered from a male donor with early-stage non-small cell lung cancer. Sequencing used PBMCs, obtained at surgery. This CDR3 is CASNRRIQETQYF. Written as DNA, the CDR3 is TGTGCCAGCAATCGCAGAATACAAGAGACCCAGTACTTC.